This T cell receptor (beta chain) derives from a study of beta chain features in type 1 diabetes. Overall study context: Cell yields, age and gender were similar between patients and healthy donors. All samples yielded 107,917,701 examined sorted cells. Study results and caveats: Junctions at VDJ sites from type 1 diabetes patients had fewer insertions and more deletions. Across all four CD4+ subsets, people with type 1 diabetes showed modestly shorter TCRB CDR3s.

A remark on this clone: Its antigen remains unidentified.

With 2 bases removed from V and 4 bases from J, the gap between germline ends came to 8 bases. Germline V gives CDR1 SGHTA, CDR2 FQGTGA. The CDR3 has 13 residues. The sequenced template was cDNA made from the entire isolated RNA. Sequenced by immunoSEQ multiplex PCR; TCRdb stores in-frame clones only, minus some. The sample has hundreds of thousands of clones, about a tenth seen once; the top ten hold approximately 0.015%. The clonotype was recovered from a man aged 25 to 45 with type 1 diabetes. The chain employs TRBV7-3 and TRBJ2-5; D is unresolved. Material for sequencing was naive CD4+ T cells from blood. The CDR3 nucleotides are TGTGCCAGCAGCTTATGGGCTGGAGAGACCCAGTACTTC. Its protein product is CASSLWAGETQYF.